One sample yielded the 19 T cell receptor beta chains listed below, sequenced in a study of CD8 T cells in Susac syndrome. Random hexamers were used to reverse transcribe 0.5 to 1 ug of RNA. TCRdb used MiXCR to reprocess the immunoSEQ multiplex PCR reads, holding one entry per CDR3 protein. This table has under 200,000 distinct CDR3 sequences, over 90% appearing once. The specimen sequenced was CD8+ T cells from PBMCs. These receptors all come from a human donor with Susac syndrome.

The rearrangement links TRBV6-5 to TRBJ1-4, with TRBD1 as a possible D gene (6 bases). This CDR3 region has 13 residues. Germline values: CDR1 MNHEY, CDR2 SVGAGI. The V gene lost 4 bases and the J gene lost 8 bases, with 11 bases spanning the gap. DNA of the CDR3: TGTGCCAGCAGTTCCCTCACAGGGGAAAAACTGTTTTTT. It yields the protein CASSSLTGEKLFF.

V and J are TRBV27 and TRBJ2-7; D gene uncertain. Germline assignment: CDR1 MNHEY and CDR2 SMNVEV (reference sequence). The CDR3 has 13 amino acids. Trimming left V 4 bases short and J 1 base short, with 8 bases between. The CDR3 loop is CASSYDGSYEQYF. In DNA, the CDR3 is TGTGCCAGCAGTTATGATGGTTCCTACGAGCAGTACTTC.

The CDR3 DNA is TGTGCCAGCAGTTTACGGGGGGCGAATCAGCCCCAGCATTTT. Protein sequence: CASSLRGANQPQHF. The chain is built from TRBV27 and TRBJ1-5; D possibly corresponds to TRBD1 (6 bases). Trimming took off 2 bases at V and 4 bases at J, with 9 bases between the two ends. This CDR3 has 14 residues. Germline values: CDR1 MNHEY, CDR2 SMNVEV (reference sequence).

The J gene is TRBJ1-5, the V gene TRBV19, with D perhaps matching TRBD1 (5 bases). The ends were cut back, 5 bases at V and 1 base at J, with 12 bases in the middle. CDR3 length: 15 amino acids. The germline V gene has CDR1 LNHDA and CDR2 SQIVND (reference sequence). The CDR3 nucleotides read TGTGCCAGTAGTCCGACAGTACCGAGCAATCAGCCCCAGCATTTT. This codes for CASSPTVPSNQPQHF.

The rearrangement joins TRBV9 to TRBJ2-3; a weak D match, TRBD1 (6 bases). Between the trimmed V and J ends, which lost 4 bases and 1 base, there was a span of 13 bases. The germline CDR1 and CDR2 sequences are SGDLS and YYNGEE. The CDR3 loop spans 15 amino acids. CDR3 protein: CASSPGAVGTDTQYF. The CDR3 nucleotides read TGTGCCAGCAGCCCAGGGGCAGTTGGCACAGATACGCAGTATTTT.

V is TRBV4-1 and J is TRBJ2-3; D remains ambiguous. Per germline, CDR1 MGHRA and CDR2 YSYEKL. This CDR3 is built from 14 residues. The V end was cut by 0 bases, the J end by 2 bases, with 6 bases between. CDR3 sequence reads: CASSQDSVTDTQYF. The CDR3, as DNA: TGCGCCAGCAGCCAAGATTCCGTCACAGATACGCAGTATTTT.

The chain recombines TRBV28 with TRBJ1-2; 10 positions match TRBD1. CDR1 is MDHEN, CDR2 SYDVKM, per germline. The V gene end was trimmed by 4 bases and the J gene end by 5 bases; junction bases not matched to a gene: 1. The CDR3 is 13 amino acids. The CDR3 loop reads CASSWDRGYGYTF. The CDR3 nucleotides are TGTGCCAGCAGTTGGGACAGGGGTTATGGCTACACCTTC.

This clonotype has a single count. The chain links TRBV4-1 to TRBJ2-7; unclear D gene. V was clipped by 1 base and J by 2 bases, with 12 bases between them. The CDR3 spans 15 residues. Germline CDR1 MGHRA, CDR2 YSYEKL. CDR3 nucleotides: TGCGCCAGCAGCCAAGGCCCTGGGATCCCCTACGAGCAGTACTTC. This codes for CASSQGPGIPYEQYF.

The gene calls are TRBV27 and TRBJ2-3; no clear D. Trimming pared 3 bases from V and 3 bases from J, leaving 10 bases between. This CDR3 is 14 amino acids long. Germline-derived CDR1 and CDR2 are MNHEY and SMNVEV (reference sequence). The CDR3 DNA sequence: TGTGCCAGCAGTTTGTTCGTTCGTACAGATACGCAGTATTTT. Translated: CASSLFVRTDTQYF.

J is TRBJ2-1 and V is TRBV20-1, with D tentatively TRBD2 (5 bases). The V end lost 0 bases, the J end lost 4 bases, and 16 bases lay between the germline ends. The germline V gene has CDR1 DFQATT and CDR2 SNEGSKA (reference sequence). This CDR3 is 16 amino acids long. CDR3 sequence: CSARDLKGLSYNEQFF. As DNA, the CDR3 is TGCAGTGCTAGAGATCTTAAAGGACTGTCATACAATGAGCAGTTCTTC.

The rearrangement uses TRBV3-1 and TRBJ1-2; D is uncertain. V was pared by 1 base and J by 7 bases, with 16 bases between. The germline CDR1 and CDR2 sequences are LGHDT and YNNKEL (reference sequence). The CDR3 is 15 amino acids. The CDR3 spells CASSQVEAGSGGYTF. The DNA for the CDR3 is TGTGCCAGCAGCCAAGTGGAGGCAGGCTCGGGTGGCTACACCTTC.

This clonotype occurred once. This chain joins TRBV12-3 or TRBV12-4 and TRBJ2-2; 8 positions match TRBD2. The CDR3 consists of 17 residues. V trimming: 7 bases; J trimming: 7 bases; junction bases outside the gene matches: 17. The CDR3 protein is CASTYVGTREGHGELFF. CDR3 DNA sequence: TGTGCCAGCACCTATGTTGGAACACGGGAGGGCCACGGGGAGCTGTTTTTT.

The V and J genes are TRBV11-1 and TRBJ2-1; D remains ambiguous. Germline CDR1 reads SGHAT; CDR2 reads FQDESV (reference sequence). The CDR3 runs 15 residues. V lost 6 bases and J 1 base, leaving 13 bases between the germline ends. CDR3 protein: CASSPARISYNEQFF. The CDR3 DNA reads as TGTGCCAGCAGTCCCGCCAGAATTTCCTACAATGAGCAGTTCTTC.

V usage is TRBV5-1 and J usage is TRBJ2-7; TRBD2 matches 8 bases. The CDR3 is made up of 16 amino acids. With 4 bases clipped from V and 4 bases from J, the junction kept 13 bases outside the gene matches. CDR1 is SGHRS, CDR2 YFSETQ, per germline. DNA of the CDR3: TGCGCCAGCAGCCTGACGGAGGCGGGAGGCCTATACGAGCAGTACTTC. This encodes CASSLTEAGGLYEQYF.

This sequence joins TRBV7-9 and TRBJ2-1; 9 bases are a match to TRBD1. CDR3 size: 17 residues. The V and J ends lost 4 bases and 6 bases, in that order; junction bases with no gene match: 13. Looked up from germline, CDR1 is SEHNR and CDR2 is FQNEAQ (reference sequence). CDR3 protein: CASSSVPGQGWSNEQFF. In DNA, the CDR3 is TGTGCCAGCAGCTCAGTACCGGGACAGGGATGGAGCAATGAGCAGTTCTTC.

The chain recombines TRBV9 with TRBJ2-1; 11 nucleotides line up with TRBD2. With V trimmed by 4 bases and J by 6 bases, 6 bases remained unmatched. This CDR3 is 15 amino acids long. Germline V gene sequence: CDR1 SGDLS, CDR2 YYNGEE. CDR3 in DNA: TGTGCCAGCAGCTATAGACTAGCGGGGACCAATGAGCAGTTCTTC. It encodes CASSYRLAGTNEQFF.

CDR3 coding DNA: TGTGCCAGTAGTATCTGGGCGGGTAACACAGATACGCAGTATTTT. Translation gives CASSIWAGNTDTQYF. This chain joins TRBV19 and TRBJ2-3; maybe TRBD2 (5 bases). The germline V and J ends were trimmed by 3 bases and 2 bases, with 12 bases remaining between them. Germline CDR1 reads LNHDA; CDR2 reads SQIVND (reference sequence). This CDR3 contains 15 residues.

This chain links TRBV2 with TRBJ2-4, with a weak D call TRBD1 (6 bases). This CDR3 is 16 amino acids long. V gave up 4 bases and J gave up 0 bases, with 13 bases separating them. Germline V gene data show CDR1 as SNHLY and CDR2 as FYNNEI. CDR3 in DNA: TGTGCCAGCAGTGGGCTGGACAGACAAGCCAAAAACATTCAGTACTTC. This encodes CASSGLDRQAKNIQYF.

The gene calls are TRBV20-1 and TRBJ1-2; no clear D. The length of the CDR3 is 15 residues. Germline CDR1 is DFQATT and CDR2 is SNEGSKA (reference sequence). Trimming removed 0 bases from V and 2 bases from J, with 13 bases in between. The CDR3, as DNA: TGCAGTGCTAGAGATCTCCTCCTCGGCAACTATGGCTACACCTTC. The encoded protein is CSARDLLLGNYGYTF.